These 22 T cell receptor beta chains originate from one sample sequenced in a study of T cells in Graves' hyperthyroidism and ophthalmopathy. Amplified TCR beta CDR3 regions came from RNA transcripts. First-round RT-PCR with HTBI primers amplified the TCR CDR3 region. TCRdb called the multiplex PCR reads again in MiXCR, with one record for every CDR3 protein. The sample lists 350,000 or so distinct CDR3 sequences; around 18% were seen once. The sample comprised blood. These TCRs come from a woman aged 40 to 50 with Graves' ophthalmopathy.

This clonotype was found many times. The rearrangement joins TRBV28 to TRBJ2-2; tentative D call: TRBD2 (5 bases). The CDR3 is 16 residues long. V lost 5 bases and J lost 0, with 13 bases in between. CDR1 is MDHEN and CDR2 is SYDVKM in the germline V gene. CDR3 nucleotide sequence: TGTGCCAGCAGTCCCTGGGGAGAAACGAACACCGGGGAGCTGTTTTTT. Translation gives CASSPWGETNTGELFF. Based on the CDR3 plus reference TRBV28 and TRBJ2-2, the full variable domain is DVKVTQSSRYLVKRTGEKVFLECVQDMDHENMFWYRQDPGLGLRLIYFSYDVKMKEKGDIPEGYSVSREKKERFSLILESASTNQTSMYLCASSPWGETNTGELFFGEGSRLTVL.

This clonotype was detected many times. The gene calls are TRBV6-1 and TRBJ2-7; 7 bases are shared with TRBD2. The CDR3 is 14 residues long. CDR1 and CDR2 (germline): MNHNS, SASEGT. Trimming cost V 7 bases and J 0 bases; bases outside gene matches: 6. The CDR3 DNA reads TGTGCCAGCACCACGGGGGGTAGCTCCTACGAGCAGTACTTC. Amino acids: CASTTGGSSYEQYF.

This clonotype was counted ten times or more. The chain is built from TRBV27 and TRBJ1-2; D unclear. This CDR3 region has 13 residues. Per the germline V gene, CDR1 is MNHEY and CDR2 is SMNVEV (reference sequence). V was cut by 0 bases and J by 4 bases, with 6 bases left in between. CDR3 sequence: CASSLSGSYGYTF. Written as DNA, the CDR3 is TGTGCCAGCAGTTTATCTGGTTCCTATGGCTACACCTTC.

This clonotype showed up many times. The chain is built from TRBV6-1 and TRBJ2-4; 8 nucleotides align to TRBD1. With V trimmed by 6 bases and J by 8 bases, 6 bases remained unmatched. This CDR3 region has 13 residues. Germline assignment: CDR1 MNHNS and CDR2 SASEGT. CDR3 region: CASSRDRGYIQYF. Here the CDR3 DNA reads TGTGCCAGCAGCCGCGACAGGGGTTACATTCAGTACTTC.

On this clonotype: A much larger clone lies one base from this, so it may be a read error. CDR3 nucleotides: TGTGCCAGCTCACCTCGTGCCTTCCAAGAGACCCCGTACTTC. It yields the protein CASSPRAFQETPYF. The gene calls are TRBV18 and TRBJ2-5; D remains ambiguous. This CDR3 spans 14 amino acids. Germline lookup yields CDR1 KGHSH and CDR2 LQKENI. Variable domain in full (rest from reference TRBV18 and TRBJ2-5): NAGVMQNPRHLVRRRGQEARLRCSPMKGHSHVYWYRQLPEEGLKFMVYLQKENIIDESGMPKERFSAEFPKEGPSILRIQQVVRGDSAAYFCASSPRAFQETPYFGPGTRLLVL.

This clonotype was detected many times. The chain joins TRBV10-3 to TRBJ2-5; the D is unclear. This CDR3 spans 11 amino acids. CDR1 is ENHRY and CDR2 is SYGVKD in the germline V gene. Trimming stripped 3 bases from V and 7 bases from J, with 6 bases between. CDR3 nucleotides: TGTGCCATCAGTGACATAGGGACCCAGTACTTC. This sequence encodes CAISDIGTQYF.

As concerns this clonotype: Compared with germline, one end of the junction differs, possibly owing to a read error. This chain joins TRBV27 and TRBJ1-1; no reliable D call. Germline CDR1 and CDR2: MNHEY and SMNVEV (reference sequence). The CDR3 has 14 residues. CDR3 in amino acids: CASIVRAGYTEAFF. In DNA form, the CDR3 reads TGTGCCAGCATCGTGAGGGCCGGGTACACCGAAGCTTTCTTT.

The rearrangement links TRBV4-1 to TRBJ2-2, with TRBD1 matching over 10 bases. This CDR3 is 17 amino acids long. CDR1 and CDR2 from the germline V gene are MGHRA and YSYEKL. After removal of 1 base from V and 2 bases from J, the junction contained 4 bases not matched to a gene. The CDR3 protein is CASSQGGTGVNTGELFF. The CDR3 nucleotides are TGCGCCAGCAGCCAAGGCGGGACAGGGGTTAACACCGGGGAGCTGTTTTTT.

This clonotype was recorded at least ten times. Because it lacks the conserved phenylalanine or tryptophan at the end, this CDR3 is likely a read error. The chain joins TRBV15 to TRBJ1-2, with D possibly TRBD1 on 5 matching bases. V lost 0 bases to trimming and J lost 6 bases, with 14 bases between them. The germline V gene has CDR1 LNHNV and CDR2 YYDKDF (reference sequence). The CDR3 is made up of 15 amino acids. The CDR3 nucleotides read TGTGCCACCAGCAGAGATCCATCAGGGATGGATGGCTACACCTCC. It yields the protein CATSRDPSGMDGYTS.

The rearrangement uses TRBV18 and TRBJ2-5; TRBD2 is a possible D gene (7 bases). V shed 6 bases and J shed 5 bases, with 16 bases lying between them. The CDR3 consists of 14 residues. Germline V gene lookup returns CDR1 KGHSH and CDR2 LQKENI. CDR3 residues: CASSPWEGVETQYF. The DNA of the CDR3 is TGTGCCAGCTCCCCCTGGGAGGGGGTCGAGACCCAGTACTTC.

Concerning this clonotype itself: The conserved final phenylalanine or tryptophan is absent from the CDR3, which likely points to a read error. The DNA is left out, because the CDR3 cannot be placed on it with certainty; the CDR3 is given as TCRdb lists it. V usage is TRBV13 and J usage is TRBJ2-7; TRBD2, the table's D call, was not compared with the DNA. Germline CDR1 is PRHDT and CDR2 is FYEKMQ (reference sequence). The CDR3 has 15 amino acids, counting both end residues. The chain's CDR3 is CASSLGRGASATYVC.

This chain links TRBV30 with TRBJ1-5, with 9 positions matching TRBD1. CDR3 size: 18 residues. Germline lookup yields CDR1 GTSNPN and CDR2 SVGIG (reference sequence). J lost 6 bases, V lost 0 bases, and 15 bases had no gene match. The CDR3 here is CAWSVGVQGARGTQPQHF. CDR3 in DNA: TGTGCCTGGAGTGTCGGGGTACAGGGGGCGAGGGGAACTCAGCCCCAGCATTTT.

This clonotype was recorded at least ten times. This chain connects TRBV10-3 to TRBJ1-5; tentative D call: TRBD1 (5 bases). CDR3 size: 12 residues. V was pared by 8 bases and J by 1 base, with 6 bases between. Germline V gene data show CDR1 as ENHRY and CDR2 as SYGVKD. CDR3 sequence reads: CAIRGSNQPQHF. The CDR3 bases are TGTGCCATCCGGGGGAGCAATCAGCCCCAGCATTTT.

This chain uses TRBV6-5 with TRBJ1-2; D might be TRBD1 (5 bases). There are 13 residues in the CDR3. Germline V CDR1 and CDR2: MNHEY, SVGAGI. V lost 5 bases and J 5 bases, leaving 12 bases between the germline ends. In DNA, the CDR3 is TGTGCCAGCAGTACCGGGGAGGGGTATGGCTACACCTTC. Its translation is CASSTGEGYGYTF.

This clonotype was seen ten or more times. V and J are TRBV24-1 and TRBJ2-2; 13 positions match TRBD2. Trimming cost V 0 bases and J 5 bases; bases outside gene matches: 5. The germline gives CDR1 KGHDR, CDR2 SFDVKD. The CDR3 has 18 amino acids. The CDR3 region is CATSDLQEGLAGTGELFF. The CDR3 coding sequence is TGTGCCACCAGTGATTTGCAGGAGGGACTAGCGGGAACCGGGGAGCTGTTTTTT.

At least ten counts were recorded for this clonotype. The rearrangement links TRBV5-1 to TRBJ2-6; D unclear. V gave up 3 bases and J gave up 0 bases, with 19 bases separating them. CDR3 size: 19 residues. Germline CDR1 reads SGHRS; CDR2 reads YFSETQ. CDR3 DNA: TGCGCCAGCAGCTCTAAACCGGGCCCACACCTCTCTGGGGCCAACGTCCTGACTTTC. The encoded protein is CASSSKPGPHLSGANVLTF.

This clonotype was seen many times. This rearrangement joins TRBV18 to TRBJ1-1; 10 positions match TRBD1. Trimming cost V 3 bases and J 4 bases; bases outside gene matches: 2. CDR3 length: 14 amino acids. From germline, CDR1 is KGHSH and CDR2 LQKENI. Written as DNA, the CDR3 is TGTGCCAGCTCACCCGGGACAGGGGTCACTGAAGCTTTCTTT. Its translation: CASSPGTGVTEAFF.

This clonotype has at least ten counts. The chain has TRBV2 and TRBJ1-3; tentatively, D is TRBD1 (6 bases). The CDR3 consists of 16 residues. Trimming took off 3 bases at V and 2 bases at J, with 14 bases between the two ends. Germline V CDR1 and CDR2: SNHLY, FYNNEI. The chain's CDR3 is CASSENRVTAGNTIYF. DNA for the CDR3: TGTGCCAGCAGTGAGAACAGGGTGACGGCTGGAAACACCATATATTTT.

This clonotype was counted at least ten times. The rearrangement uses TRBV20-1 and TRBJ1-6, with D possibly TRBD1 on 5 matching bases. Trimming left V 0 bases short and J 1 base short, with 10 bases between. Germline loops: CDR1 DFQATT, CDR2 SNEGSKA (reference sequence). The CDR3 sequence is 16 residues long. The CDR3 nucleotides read TGCAGTGCTAGAGATGGGAGGGGATCCTATAATTCACCCCTCCACTTT. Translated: CSARDGRGSYNSPLHF.

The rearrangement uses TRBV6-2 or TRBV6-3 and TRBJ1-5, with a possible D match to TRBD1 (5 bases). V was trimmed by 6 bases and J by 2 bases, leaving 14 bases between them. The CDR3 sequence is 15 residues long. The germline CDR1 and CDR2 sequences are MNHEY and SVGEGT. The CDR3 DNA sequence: TGTGCCAGCAGGGCCTTTGGGGGAGGCAATCAGCCCCAGCATTTT. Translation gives CASRAFGGGNQPQHF.

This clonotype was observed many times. The CDR3 coding sequence is TGTGCCAGCAGTCGCGACAGCCCGTATGAAGCTTTCTTT. Translated, it gives CASSRDSPYEAFF. The rearrangement joins TRBV6-5 to TRBJ1-1; maybe TRBD1 (5 bases). CDR1 is MNHEY and CDR2 is SVGAGI in the germline V gene. The CDR3 length is 13 residues. V shed 5 bases and J shed 7 bases, with 14 bases lying between them.

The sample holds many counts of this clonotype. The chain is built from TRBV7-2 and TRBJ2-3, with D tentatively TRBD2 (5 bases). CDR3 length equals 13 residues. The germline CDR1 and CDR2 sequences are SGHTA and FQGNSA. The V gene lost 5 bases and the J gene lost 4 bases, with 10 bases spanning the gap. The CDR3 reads CASSHMGADTQYF. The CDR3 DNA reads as TGTGCCAGCAGCCACATGGGAGCAGATACGCAGTATTTT.